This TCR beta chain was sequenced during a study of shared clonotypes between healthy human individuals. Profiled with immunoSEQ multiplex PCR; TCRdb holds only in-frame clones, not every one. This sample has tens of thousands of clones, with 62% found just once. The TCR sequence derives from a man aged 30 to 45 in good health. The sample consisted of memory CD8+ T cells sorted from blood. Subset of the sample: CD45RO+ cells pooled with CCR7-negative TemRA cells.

The DNA of the CDR3 is TGTGCCAGCAGCTCTAATGTCCCCAGCTCGGGCTCCTACGAGCAGTACTTC. Translated: CASSSNVPSSGSYEQYF. This chain links TRBV7-2 with TRBJ2-7; no clear D gene. The V end was cut by 4 bases, the J end by 0 bases, with 19 bases between. Germline CDR1 SGHTA, CDR2 FQGNSA. The CDR3 extends over 17 amino acids. Complete variable domain (other parts from reference TRBV7-2 and TRBJ2-7): GAGVSQSPSNKVTEKGKDVELRCDPISGHTALYWYRQSLGQGLEFLIYFQGNSAPDKSGLPSDRFSAERTGGSVSTLTIQRTQQEDSAVYLCASSSNVPSSGSYEQYFGPGTRLTVT.